A single sample is the source of the 25 T cell receptor beta chains below, sequenced in a study of T cell clonotyping in hematopoietic cell transplantation. The time point denotes: recipient sample about 28 days before transplant, after cytoreduction. Produced via immunoSEQ multiplex PCR; TCRdb's table is partial and in-frame only. The sample has tens of thousands of clones, 90% to 95% seen once. The sequencing here drew on peripheral blood mononuclear cells, taken before stem cell transplant. These TCRs come from a man aged 35-49 years with chronic myeloid leukemia. Some clones in this sample may be carry-over from other donors' samples.

V usage is TRBV28 and J usage is TRBJ1-3; possible D gene TRBD1, 5 bases. The CDR3 spans 16 residues. Between the trimmed V and J ends, which lost 4 bases and 0 bases, there was a span of 13 bases. From germline, CDR1 is MDHEN and CDR2 SYDVKM. CDR3 protein: CASSSMTVSSGNTIYF. As DNA, the CDR3 is TGTGCCAGCAGTTCTATGACAGTGAGCTCTGGAAACACCATATATTTT.

The count of this clone is one. J is TRBJ1-2 and V is TRBV5-4; 7 bases align to TRBD1. V lost 0 bases, J lost 7 bases, and 6 bases stayed unmatched. The CDR3 has 14 amino acids. Per the germline V gene, CDR1 is SGHNT and CDR2 is YYREEE (reference sequence). The CDR3 protein is CASSLATGASGYTF. The DNA for the CDR3 is TGTGCCAGCAGCTTGGCAACAGGGGCGAGTGGCTACACCTTC.

A single count supports this clone. This sequence joins TRBV5-4 and TRBJ2-3; 12 nucleotides align to TRBD2. J was trimmed by 6 bases and V by 2 bases; bases with no gene match: 10. CDR1 is SGHNT and CDR2 is YYREEE in the germline V gene (reference sequence). This CDR3 is 17 amino acids long. CDR3 sequence: CASSLNPSGGAGDTQYF. CDR3 nucleotides: TGTGCCAGCAGCTTAAATCCTAGCGGGGGGGCGGGCGATACGCAGTATTTT.

The chain carries TRBV19 and TRBJ1-1; tentative D call: TRBD1 (5 bases). The germline CDR1 and CDR2 sequences are LNHDA and SQIVND (reference sequence). The length of the CDR3 is 12 residues. Trimming pared 4 bases from V and 7 bases from J, leaving 10 bases between. The CDR3 here is CASSNAGLEAFF. The CDR3 DNA reads as TGTGCCAGTAGTAATGCAGGGCTTGAAGCTTTCTTT. The whole variable domain, remainder taken from reference TRBV19 and TRBJ1-1, is DGGITQSPKYLFRKEGQNVTLSCEQNLNHDAMYWYRQDPGQGLRLIYYSQIVNDFQKGDIAEGYSVSREKKESFPLTVTSAQKNPTAFYLCASSNAGLEAFFGQGTRLTVV.

The chain links TRBV18 to TRBJ2-5; D gene uncertain. Germline CDR1 and CDR2: KGHSH and LQKENI. V lost 4 bases, J lost 1 base, and 10 bases lay in between. The CDR3 length is 14 residues. In DNA, the CDR3 is TGTGCCAGCTCACTCCAGTCGGTCCAAGAGACCCAGTACTTC. The encoded protein is CASSLQSVQETQYF.

The chain is built from TRBV7-6 and TRBJ1-1, with D possibly matching TRBD1 (6 bases). Germline assignment: CDR1 SGHVS and CDR2 FNYEAQ. This CDR3 region has 13 residues. The germline V and J ends were trimmed by 4 bases and 5 bases, with 11 bases remaining between them. The CDR3 nucleotides are TGTGCCAGCAGCTCCAGGGGAGGGACTGAAGCTTTCTTT. This gives the protein CASSSRGGTEAFF.

The rearrangement uses TRBV6-5 and TRBJ1-4; possibly TRBD1 for D (5 bases). The CDR3 spans 12 residues. V lost 8 bases to trimming and J lost 4 bases, with 8 bases between them. Germline V gives CDR1 MNHEY, CDR2 SVGAGI. CDR3 loop: CASSGVNEKLFF. In DNA, the CDR3 is TGTGCCAGCTCGGGGGTTAATGAAAAACTGTTTTTT.

V is TRBV28 and J is TRBJ2-2; tentative D call: TRBD2 (5 bases). V was cut by 10 bases and J by 6 bases, with 18 bases left in between. Germline CDR1 is MDHEN and CDR2 is SYDVKM. This CDR3 is built from 14 residues. The CDR3 sequence is CATAVVGGAGELFF. CDR3 nucleotide sequence: TGTGCCACCGCGGTAGTAGGAGGCGCCGGGGAGCTGTTTTTT.

This chain uses TRBV7-2 with TRBJ2-1, with D unresolved. Germline-derived CDR1 and CDR2 are SGHTA and FQGNSA. CDR3 length: 13 residues. V was cut by 5 bases and J by 9 bases, with 14 bases left in between. This chain's CDR3 is CASSPRQFVEQFF. CDR3 nucleotide sequence: TGTGCCAGCAGCCCGCGTCAGTTTGTTGAGCAGTTCTTC.

This clone was recorded only once. The rearrangement links TRBV10-3 to TRBJ2-2, with 11 bases fitting TRBD2. V dropped 7 bases and J dropped 8; count of bases not matched to a gene: 6. The CDR3 sequence is 14 residues long. Germline-derived CDR1 and CDR2 are ENHRY and SYGVKD. The CDR3 region is CAITWGLAEGELFF. The CDR3, as DNA: TGTGCCATCACCTGGGGACTAGCGGAAGGGGAGCTGTTTTTT.

The CDR3 is CASSQAAFRGYGYTF. For the CDR3, the DNA is TGCGCCAGCAGCCAAGCCGCCTTCCGGGGGTATGGCTACACCTTC. The V call is TRBV4-3, the J call TRBJ1-2; tentatively, D is TRBD1 (5 bases). V gave up 1 base and J gave up 5 bases, with 14 bases separating them. There are 15 residues in the CDR3. From germline, CDR1 is LGHNA and CDR2 YSLEER.

The rearrangement uses TRBV14 and TRBJ1-1; 8 bases are shared with TRBD1. CDR1 is SGHDN, CDR2 FVKESK, per germline. The trim removed 4 bases at V and 3 bases at J, leaving 4 bases unmatched. The CDR3 totals 14 residues. This CDR3 is CASSLLQGDTEAFF. In nucleotides, the CDR3 is TGTGCCAGCAGCCTTCTACAGGGGGACACTGAAGCTTTCTTT.

V usage is TRBV6-1 and J usage is TRBJ2-7; 9 nucleotides align to TRBD1. CDR1 is MNHNS and CDR2 is SASEGT in the germline V gene. J was trimmed by 9 bases and V by 5 bases; bases with no gene match: 11. The CDR3 covers 14 residues. CDR3 nucleotides: TGTGCCAGCAGTCCGGGACAGGGAGTCAGTGGGCAGTACTTC. Its translation: CASSPGQGVSGQYF.

This chain links TRBV6-1 with TRBJ2-7; either TRBD1 or TRBD2 may supply D (5 bases each). V was shortened by 2 bases and J by 9 bases, with 17 bases between the two germline ends. This CDR3 region has 14 residues. The germline V gene encodes CDR1 MNHNS and CDR2 SASEGT. The CDR3 nucleotides read TGTGCCAGCAGTGAACTCAGCTCTACGAGGGGGCAGTACTTC. Protein product: CASSELSSTRGQYF.

This clone was found once. V is TRBV11-3 and J is TRBJ2-3; TRBD2 is a possible D gene (5 bases). Germline V gene data show CDR1 as SGHNT and CDR2 as YENEEA. CDR3 length: 15 residues. The V end lost 4 bases, the J end lost 2 bases, and 13 bases lay between the germline ends. The CDR3 DNA reads as TGTGCCAGCAGCTCGATACGTAGCGACACAGATACGCAGTATTTT. This sequence encodes CASSSIRSDTDTQYF.

This chain joins TRBV4-1 and TRBJ2-2; 7 bases match TRBD2. The CDR3 extends over 18 amino acids. V was pared by 3 bases and J by 0 bases, with 10 bases of the junction left unmatched. The V gene's germline CDR1 is MGHRA and CDR2 YSYEKL. CDR3 residues: CASSHDQVRGANTGELFF. The CDR3 bases are TGCGCCAGCAGCCATGATCAAGTTCGGGGGGCGAACACCGGGGAGCTGTTTTTT.

The chain joins TRBV6-1 to TRBJ1-2; the D is unclear. CDR1 MNHNS and CDR2 SASEGT come from the germline V gene. The V and J ends lost 5 bases and 8 bases respectively, with 6 bases between them. The CDR3 consists of 10 residues. CDR3 DNA sequence: TGTGCCAGCAGTTATGGGGGCTACACCTTC. It is translated as CASSYGGYTF.

The chain has TRBV10-3 and TRBJ2-7; maybe TRBD1 (6 bases). This CDR3 spans 15 amino acids. CDR1 is ENHRY and CDR2 is SYGVKD in the germline V gene. Trimming shortened V by 3 bases and J by 3 bases, and 15 bases separated the two germline ends. This CDR3 reads CAISDRQGKGYEQYF. In DNA form, the CDR3 reads TGTGCCATCAGTGATAGGCAGGGGAAGGGCTACGAGCAGTACTTC.

V is TRBV5-6 and J is TRBJ1-2, with a weak D call TRBD1 (6 bases). The CDR3 contains 12 residues. Looked up from germline, CDR1 is SGHDT and CDR2 is YYEEEE. Trimming pared 1 base from V and 6 bases from J, leaving 7 bases between. As DNA, the CDR3 is TGTGCCAGCAGCTTGACAGGGAATGGCTACACCTTC. Translation gives CASSLTGNGYTF. The full variable domain, with the rest looked up from reference TRBV5-6 and TRBJ1-2, is DAGVTQSPTHLIKTRGQQVTLRCSPKSGHDTVSWYQQALGQGPQFIFQYYEEEERQRGNFPDRFSGHQFPNYSSELNVNALLLGDSALYLCASSLTGNGYTFGSGTRLTVV.

This chain connects TRBV6-5 to TRBJ2-7, with 7 nucleotides matching TRBD1. V trimming: 6 bases; J trimming: 1 base; junction bases outside the gene matches: 6. Germline V gives CDR1 MNHEY, CDR2 SVGAGI. The CDR3 spans 14 residues. The CDR3 here is CASSFDRVSYEQYF. Written as DNA, the CDR3 is TGTGCCAGCAGCTTCGACAGGGTTTCCTACGAGCAGTACTTC.

V is TRBV7-8 and J is TRBJ1-2, with a weak D call TRBD1 (6 bases). Trimming removed 5 bases at V and 5 bases at J, with 15 bases between. The CDR3 has 14 amino acids. Germline V gene sequence: CDR1 SGHVS, CDR2 FQNEAQ. DNA for the CDR3: TGTGCCAGCAGCCCCGGACGGACAGTTTATGGCTACACCTTC. Residues: CASSPGRTVYGYTF.

This clone was counted a single time. The rearrangement uses TRBV27 and TRBJ2-7, with D unresolved. V shed 4 bases and J shed 2 bases, with 12 bases lying between them. Germline-derived CDR1 and CDR2 are MNHEY and SMNVEV (reference sequence). The CDR3 has 14 residues. The CDR3 spells CASSSEVAAYEQYF. For the CDR3, the DNA is TGTGCCAGCAGTTCTGAGGTCGCAGCCTACGAGCAGTACTTC.

The chain carries TRBV28 and TRBJ1-2; TRBD1 is a possible D gene (5 bases). CDR3 size: 15 residues. V lost 2 bases and J 2 bases, leaving 12 bases between the germline ends. The V gene's germline CDR1 is MDHEN and CDR2 SYDVKM. The DNA for the CDR3 is TGTGCCAGCAGTTTAACCGACAGATTAAACTATGGCTACACCTTC. This sequence encodes CASSLTDRLNYGYTF.

The V call is TRBV9, the J call TRBJ1-4; 11 positions agree with TRBD1. This CDR3 has 16 residues. Losses at the gene ends were 3 bases for V and 8 bases for J; bases not matched to a gene: 9. Germline CDR1 reads SGDLS; CDR2 reads YYNGEE. CDR3 DNA: TGTGCCAGCAGCGCGGGACAGGGGGGGAGAGGGGAAAAACTGTTTTTT. Translating it yields CASSAGQGGRGEKLFF.

V gene TRBV30 combines with J gene TRBJ1-5, with D possibly being TRBD1 (5 bases). The CDR3 is 16 residues long. In germline, CDR1 is GTSNPN, CDR2 SVGIG (reference sequence). V gave up 0 bases and J gave up 1 base, with 13 bases separating them. The CDR3 region is CAWSVQGAFSNQPQHF. CDR3 nucleotide sequence: TGTGCCTGGAGTGTACAAGGGGCCTTCAGCAATCAGCCCCAGCATTTT.